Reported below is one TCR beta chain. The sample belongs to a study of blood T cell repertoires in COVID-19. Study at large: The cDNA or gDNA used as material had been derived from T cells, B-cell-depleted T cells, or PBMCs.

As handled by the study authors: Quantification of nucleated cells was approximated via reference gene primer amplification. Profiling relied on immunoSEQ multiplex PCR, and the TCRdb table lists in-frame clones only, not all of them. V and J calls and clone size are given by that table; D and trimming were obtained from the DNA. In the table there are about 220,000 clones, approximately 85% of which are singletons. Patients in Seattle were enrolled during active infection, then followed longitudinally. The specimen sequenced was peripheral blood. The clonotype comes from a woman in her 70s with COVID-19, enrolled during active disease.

CDR3 nucleotide sequence: TGTGCCAGCAGCCGCCGAGGGGCAGGGGGGAACACTGAAGCTTTCTTT. Encoded protein: CASSRRGAGGNTEAFF. J is TRBJ1-1 and V is TRBV28; 7 bases are shared with TRBD1. V lost 6 bases, J lost 1 base, and 11 bases stayed unmatched. The CDR3 totals 16 residues. CDR1 is MDHEN and CDR2 is SYDVKM in the germline V gene.